Below, one T cell receptor (beta chain) is given with its context. The antigen is unknown. The sample belongs to a study of T cell responses to AZD1222 COVID-19 vaccine. Overall study findings and caveats: Close to half of spike-specific TCRs reportedly recognize unmutated variant regions. Just five or six AZD1222 recipients were seropositive at baseline. Mostly white British, mostly female donors; authors suggested clonal diversity may be underestimated. Spike-wide vaccine-associated CD4 TCRs dominated at 160-218 and 743-854.

Produced via immunoSEQ multiplex PCR; TCRdb's table is partial and in-frame only. There are about 85,000 clones in the sample; just over 85% occur only once, and about 7.5% lies in the top ten. Trimming cost V 2 bases and J 4 bases; bases outside gene matches: 1. The germline V gene has CDR1 SEHNR and CDR2 FQNEAQ (reference sequence). The CDR3 consists of 14 residues. V usage is TRBV7-9 and J usage is TRBJ1-5; 8 bases map to TRBD1. The sequences come from peripheral blood, collected on day 0 of AZD1222 vaccination. This receptor was identified in an adult in good health. The DNA for the CDR3 is TGTGCCAGCAGCTTAACAGGGGGAAATCAGCCCCAGCATTTT. This sequence encodes CASSLTGGNQPQHF.